This TCR beta chain was obtained from a study of identical twins. Whole-study results and caveats: Models underestimated TCR alpha sharing (out-of-frame) in monozygotic twins.

Unique molecular identifiers were in the cDNA, with template-switch universal primer binding. TCRdb re-called the 5' RACE reads with MiXCR, one entry per CDR3 protein. The profile shows around 530,000 distinct CDR3 sequences, roughly 15% of them singletons. The V gene lost 3 bases and the J gene lost 0 bases, with 17 bases spanning the gap. The CDR3 is 18 amino acids. Germline CDR1 and CDR2: SGHVS and FNYEAQ. On this clonotype itself: Antigen: not known.

The sample also formed part of further work on yellow fever vaccine responses in identical twins.

This receptor was taken from a woman between 18 and 30 years old in good health. Sequencing was carried out using CD4+ T cells sorted from blood. This chain connects TRBV7-6 to TRBJ2-2; tentative D call: TRBD1 (6 bases). The CDR3 region is CASSFGPIQGPNTGELFF. The CDR3 nucleotides are TGTGCCAGCAGCTTTGGGCCTATACAGGGTCCGAACACCGGGGAGCTGTTTTTT.